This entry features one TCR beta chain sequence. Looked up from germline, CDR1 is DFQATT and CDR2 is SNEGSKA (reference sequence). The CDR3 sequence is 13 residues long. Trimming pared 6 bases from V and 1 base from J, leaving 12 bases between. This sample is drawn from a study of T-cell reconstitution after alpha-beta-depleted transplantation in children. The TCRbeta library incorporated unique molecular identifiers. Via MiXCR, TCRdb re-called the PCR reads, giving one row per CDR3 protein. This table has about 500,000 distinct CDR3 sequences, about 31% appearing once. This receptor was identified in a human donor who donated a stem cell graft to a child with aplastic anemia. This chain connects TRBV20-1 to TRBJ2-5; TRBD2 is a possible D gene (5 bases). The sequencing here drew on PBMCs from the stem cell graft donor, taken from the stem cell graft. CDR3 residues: CSAGRDTQETQYF. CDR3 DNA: TGCAGTGCAGGACGGGATACCCAAGAGACCCAGTACTTC.